This is a list of T cell receptor beta chains from one sample in a study of neurological immune-mediated disorders. TCRdb independently ran MiXCR on the 5' RACE reads; one entry per CDR3 protein. This table holds approximately 90,000 distinct CDR3 sequences, around 3.3% found once. Material: PBMCs. These receptors were collected from a woman aged 18-29 years with multiple sclerosis. Each CDR3 is given with its conserved first and last residue. Each record gives: V gene, D gene, clone size, J gene, CDR3 protein, CDR3 DNA. A D gene is named only where the DNA matches it firmly. Some rows have no size entry. The others give once, few or many, or a class for an expanded clone.

v_call: TRBV7-9; d_call: .; clone_size: many; j_call: TRBJ2-7; cdr3_aa: CASSPEGAEQYF; cdr3_nt: TGTGCCAGCAGCCCGGAGGGGGCCGAGCAGTACTTC
v_call: TRBV19; d_call: .; clone_size: many; j_call: TRBJ1-1; cdr3_aa: CASISGQYTEAFF; cdr3_nt: TGTGCCAGTATAAGTGGGCAGTACACTGAAGCTTTCTTT
v_call: TRBV6-6; d_call: .; clone_size: .; j_call: TRBJ1-1; cdr3_aa: CASSPRGGTTEAFF; cdr3_nt: TGTGCCAGCAGTCCTCGGGGAGGGACGACTGAAGCTTTCTTT
v_call: TRBV5-1; d_call: TRBD2; clone_size: many; j_call: TRBJ2-5; cdr3_aa: CASSLRGDFQETQYF; cdr3_nt: TGCGCCAGCAGCTTGCGGGGGGACTTCCAAGAGACCCAGTACTTC
v_call: TRBV6-5; d_call: TRBD1; clone_size: .; j_call: TRBJ2-7; cdr3_aa: CASSAGTGAYEQYF; cdr3_nt: TGTGCCAGCAGCGCCGGGACAGGGGCTTACGAGCAGTACTTC
v_call: TRBV12-3/TRBV12-4; d_call: .; clone_size: many; j_call: TRBJ2-7; cdr3_aa: CASSPRSGGNEQYF; cdr3_nt: TGTGCCAGCAGTCCTAGGTCAGGGGGGAACGAGCAGTACTTC
v_call: TRBV5-1; d_call: TRBD1; clone_size: many; j_call: TRBJ2-5; cdr3_aa: CASSFIRTGSQETQYF; cdr3_nt: TGCGCCAGCAGCTTCATAAGGACAGGGAGTCAAGAGACCCAGTACTTC
v_call: TRBV7-3; d_call: .; clone_size: many; j_call: TRBJ2-6; cdr3_aa: CASSSSGWGANVLTF; cdr3_nt: TGTGCCAGCAGCTCCTCAGGGTGGGGGGCCAACGTCCTGACTTTC
v_call: TRBV5-1; d_call: .; clone_size: many; j_call: TRBJ2-7; cdr3_aa: CASSLAPENYEQYF; cdr3_nt: TGCGCCAGCAGCTTAGCCCCCGAGAACTACGAGCAGTACTTC
v_call: TRBV6-2/TRBV6-3; d_call: .; clone_size: many; j_call: TRBJ2-7; cdr3_aa: CASRPTASYEQYF; cdr3_nt: TGTGCCAGCAGACCGACAGCTAGCTACGAGCAGTACTTC
v_call: TRBV10-3; d_call: TRBD1; clone_size: many; j_call: TRBJ2-7; cdr3_aa: CAISDWGDRYYEQYF; cdr3_nt: TGTGCCATCAGTGATTGGGGGGACAGGTACTACGAGCAGTACTTC
v_call: TRBV24-1; d_call: TRBD1; clone_size: .; j_call: TRBJ2-5; cdr3_aa: CATKGWTGPLQETQYF; cdr3_nt: TGTGCCACCAAAGGGTGGACAGGACCCCTCCAAGAGACCCAGTACTTC
v_call: TRBV28; d_call: .; clone_size: many; j_call: TRBJ1-2; cdr3_aa: CASLTQNYGYTF; cdr3_nt: TGTGCCAGCCTTACTCAAAACTATGGCTACACCTTC
v_call: TRBV20-1; d_call: TRBD1; clone_size: .; j_call: TRBJ2-5; cdr3_aa: CSASATGTSQETQYF; cdr3_nt: TGCAGTGCTAGCGCGACAGGGACCTCCCAAGAGACCCAGTACTTC
v_call: TRBV14; d_call: .; clone_size: many; j_call: TRBJ1-1; cdr3_aa: CASSQDGQRYTEAFF; cdr3_nt: TGTGCCAGCAGCCAAGATGGGCAACGCTACACTGAAGCTTTCTTT
v_call: TRBV12-3/TRBV12-4; d_call: TRBD1; clone_size: many; j_call: TRBJ2-7; cdr3_aa: CASSPRQGAYEQYF; cdr3_nt: TGTGCCAGCAGTCCAAGACAGGGGGCGTACGAGCAGTACTTC
v_call: TRBV25-1; d_call: TRBD1; clone_size: many; j_call: TRBJ1-1; cdr3_aa: CASSRGGVTEAFF; cdr3_nt: TGTGCCAGCAGCAGGGGGGGGGTTACTGAAGCTTTCTTT
v_call: TRBV12-3/TRBV12-4; d_call: TRBD1; clone_size: many; j_call: TRBJ1-5; cdr3_aa: CATTTTGGNQPQHF; cdr3_nt: TGTGCCACCACTACCACAGGGGGCAATCAGCCCCAGCATTTT
v_call: TRBV4-3; d_call: .; clone_size: many; j_call: TRBJ2-7; cdr3_aa: CASSQRQAEGYEQYF; cdr3_nt: TGCGCCAGCAGCCAACGCCAAGCGGAGGGCTACGAGCAGTACTTC
v_call: TRBV5-5; d_call: .; clone_size: few; j_call: TRBJ2-3; cdr3_aa: CASSLTSPDTQYF; cdr3_nt: TGTGCCAGCAGCTTGACTAGCCCAGATACGCAGTATTTT
v_call: TRBV12-3/TRBV12-4; d_call: TRBD1; clone_size: many; j_call: TRBJ1-6; cdr3_aa: CASSRTGGGNSPLHF; cdr3_nt: TGTGCCAGCAGTCGGACAGGGGGAGGCAATTCACCCCTCCACTTT
v_call: TRBV2; d_call: TRBD1; clone_size: many; j_call: TRBJ2-7; cdr3_aa: CASRDRGRHEQYF; cdr3_nt: TGTGCCAGCAGGGACAGGGGGCGACACGAGCAGTACTTC
v_call: TRBV7-2; d_call: .; clone_size: many; j_call: TRBJ2-3; cdr3_aa: CASTPSTMSTDTQYF; cdr3_nt: TGTGCCAGCACCCCTAGCACTATGAGCACAGATACGCAGTATTTT
v_call: TRBV6-2/TRBV6-3; d_call: .; clone_size: many; j_call: TRBJ1-5; cdr3_aa: CASSYPVDQPQHF; cdr3_nt: TGTGCCAGCAGTTACCCCGTTGATCAGCCCCAGCATTTT
v_call: TRBV20-1; d_call: .; clone_size: .; j_call: TRBJ2-7; cdr3_aa: CSATERIYEQYF; cdr3_nt: TGCAGTGCTACCGAGAGAATCTACGAGCAGTACTTC
v_call: TRBV20-1; d_call: TRBD2; clone_size: many; j_call: TRBJ2-5; cdr3_aa: CSGSSGGALETQYF; cdr3_nt: TGCAGTGGATCTAGCGGGGGGGCTCTTGAGACCCAGTACTTC
v_call: TRBV5-1; d_call: .; clone_size: many; j_call: TRBJ2-1; cdr3_aa: CASRKGEDRTYNEQFF; cdr3_nt: TGCGCCAGCCGAAAGGGGGAAGACAGGACCTACAATGAGCAGTTCTTC
v_call: TRBV6-5; d_call: TRBD1; clone_size: many; j_call: TRBJ1-3; cdr3_aa: CASSSGTGGNTIYF; cdr3_nt: TGTGCCAGCAGTTCCGGGACAGGTGGAAACACCATATATTTT
v_call: TRBV11-2; d_call: .; clone_size: many; j_call: TRBJ2-2; cdr3_aa: CASSLYGELFF; cdr3_nt: TGTGCCAGCAGCTTATACGGGGAGCTGTTTTTT
v_call: TRBV20-1; d_call: .; clone_size: many; j_call: TRBJ1-1; cdr3_aa: CSARSRANTEAFF; cdr3_nt: TGCAGTGCGAGGAGCCGGGCGAACACTGAAGCTTTCTTT
v_call: TRBV20-1; d_call: .; clone_size: many; j_call: TRBJ2-3; cdr3_aa: CSELGSWPSTDTQYF; cdr3_nt: TGCTCCGAGTTGGGGAGCTGGCCCTCCACAGATACGCAGTATTTT
v_call: TRBV5-1; d_call: .; clone_size: many; j_call: TRBJ2-3; cdr3_aa: CASSLGQTSTDTQYF; cdr3_nt: TGCGCCAGCAGCTTGGGGCAAACGAGCACAGATACGCAGTATTTT
v_call: TRBV7-2; d_call: .; clone_size: many; j_call: TRBJ1-2; cdr3_aa: CASSSDISYGYTF; cdr3_nt: TGTGCCAGCAGCTCAGACATTTCCTATGGCTACACCTTC
v_call: TRBV18; d_call: .; clone_size: many; j_call: TRBJ1-2; cdr3_aa: CASSPRTGEGYTF; cdr3_nt: TGTGCCAGCTCACCCCGGACCGGGGAGGGCTACACCTTC
v_call: TRBV6-5; d_call: TRBD2; clone_size: .; j_call: TRBJ2-3; cdr3_aa: CASSTPGLAADTQYF; cdr3_nt: TGTGCCAGCAGTACTCCGGGACTAGCCGCAGATACGCAGTATTTT
v_call: TRBV20-1; d_call: TRBD2; clone_size: many; j_call: TRBJ2-7; cdr3_aa: CSARDGTRHYEQYF; cdr3_nt: TGCAGTGCTAGAGACGGGACTAGGCACTACGAGCAGTACTTC
v_call: TRBV6-5; d_call: TRBD1; clone_size: many; j_call: TRBJ1-1; cdr3_aa: CASSYNAPGQGGKTEAFF; cdr3_nt: TGTGCCAGCAGTTACAACGCCCCGGGACAGGGGGGTAAAACTGAAGCTTTCTTT
v_call: TRBV7-9; d_call: .; clone_size: many; j_call: TRBJ2-6; cdr3_aa: CASSLDASGANVLTF; cdr3_nt: TGTGCCAGCAGCTTAGACGCCTCTGGGGCCAACGTCCTGACTTTC
v_call: TRBV5-6; d_call: TRBD1; clone_size: many; j_call: TRBJ2-2; cdr3_aa: CASSRDRGHTGELFF; cdr3_nt: TGTGCCAGCAGCAGGGACAGGGGCCACACCGGGGAGCTGTTTTTT
v_call: TRBV20-1; d_call: .; clone_size: many; j_call: TRBJ1-2; cdr3_aa: CSASGVAYGYTF; cdr3_nt: TGCAGTGCTAGTGGGGTAGCGTATGGCTACACCTTC
v_call: TRBV2; d_call: .; clone_size: many; j_call: TRBJ2-3; cdr3_aa: CARAAGDTQYF; cdr3_nt: TGTGCCAGAGCCGCAGGAGATACGCAGTATTTT
v_call: TRBV20-1; d_call: .; clone_size: many; j_call: TRBJ1-5; cdr3_aa: CSALRGAINQPQHF; cdr3_nt: TGCAGTGCTCTCCGAGGAGCAATCAATCAGCCCCAGCATTTT
v_call: TRBV29-1; d_call: TRBD2; clone_size: few; j_call: TRBJ2-3; cdr3_aa: CSSGESSDTQYF; cdr3_nt: TGTAGCAGCGGGGAATCCTCGGATACGCAGTATTTT
v_call: TRBV7-2; d_call: TRBD1; clone_size: many; j_call: TRBJ1-2; cdr3_aa: CASSPAGGRDGYTF; cdr3_nt: TGTGCCAGCAGCCCAGCAGGGGGCAGAGATGGCTACACCTTC
v_call: TRBV7-8; d_call: .; clone_size: many; j_call: TRBJ2-7; cdr3_aa: CASSLVERYEQYF; cdr3_nt: TGTGCCAGCAGCTTAGTGGAGCGCTACGAGCAGTACTTC
v_call: TRBV20-1; d_call: .; clone_size: many; j_call: TRBJ2-1; cdr3_aa: CSAPGNNEQFF; cdr3_nt: TGCAGTGCTCCCGGAAACAATGAGCAGTTCTTC
v_call: TRBV29-1; d_call: TRBD2; clone_size: many; j_call: TRBJ2-1; cdr3_aa: CSVEGLAGESEQFF; cdr3_nt: TGCAGCGTTGAAGGCCTAGCGGGGGAGAGTGAGCAGTTCTTC
v_call: TRBV7-2; d_call: .; clone_size: many; j_call: TRBJ2-1; cdr3_aa: CASSLVGQGPRAEQFF; cdr3_nt: TGTGCCAGCAGCTTAGTCGGGCAGGGACCGCGTGCCGAGCAGTTCTTC
v_call: TRBV5-1; d_call: .; clone_size: many; j_call: TRBJ1-1; cdr3_aa: CASSLPGGTEAFF; cdr3_nt: TGCGCCAGCAGCTTGCCGGGGGGCACTGAAGCTTTCTTT
v_call: TRBV28; d_call: TRBD2; clone_size: many; j_call: TRBJ2-3; cdr3_aa: CASSLAGASTDTQYF; cdr3_nt: TGTGCCAGCAGTTTGGCGGGAGCTAGCACAGATACGCAGTATTTT
v_call: TRBV20-1; d_call: .; clone_size: few; j_call: TRBJ2-7; cdr3_aa: CSARDPVGNEQYF; cdr3_nt: TGCAGTGCTAGAGATCCAGTAGGAAACGAGCAGTACTTC
v_call: TRBV5-6; d_call: .; clone_size: many; j_call: TRBJ2-3; cdr3_aa: CASSLGPADTQYF; cdr3_nt: TGTGCCAGCAGCTTGGGGCCGGCAGATACGCAGTATTTT
v_call: TRBV10-2; d_call: .; clone_size: many; j_call: TRBJ2-3; cdr3_aa: CASSEAGKKDTQYF; cdr3_nt: TGCGCCAGCAGTGAGGCGGGGAAGAAAGATACGCAGTATTTT
v_call: TRBV5-6; d_call: .; clone_size: many; j_call: TRBJ2-7; cdr3_aa: CASTPIGALWREQYF; cdr3_nt: TGTGCCAGCACCCCAATCGGGGCTCTCTGGAGAGAGCAGTACTTC